The T cell receptor (beta chain) described here comes from a study of blood T cell repertoires in COVID-19. Study details: T cells, B-cell-depleted T cells, or PBMCs supplied cDNA or gDNA.

In the original workflow: How many nucleated cells were present was estimated from reference gene primer amplification. The protocol was immunoSEQ multiplex PCR, while the TCRdb copy is restricted to in-frame clones and leaves out a portion. V, J and clone size reflect that table, while D and trimming were determined from the DNA. The sample contains fewer than 250,000 clones, nearly 90% of which appear only once. In germline, CDR1 is SGHRS, CDR2 YFSETQ. CDR3 length: 17 amino acids. Trimming pared 1 base from V and 1 base from J, leaving 15 bases between. The sequencing input was PBMCs or T cells enriched from blood (not recorded which). The chain recombines TRBV5-1 with TRBJ1-3; D gene uncertain. This receptor was taken from a man in his thirties or forties who had recovered from COVID-19. The CDR3 here is CASSLTEGSLSGNTIYF. The CDR3 DNA sequence: TGCGCCAGCAGCTTGACGGAGGGTTCTTTGTCTGGAAACACCATATATTTT.